The present TCR beta chain was sequenced within a study of cytomegalovirus exposure and HLA in healthy donors. Study-wide findings and caveats: There were some public TCRs occurring in many donors, but most TCR sequences were rare. Earlier findings revealed that most TCR beta V segments proved productive either about 90% or about 30% of the time. An analysis was carried out at a later point. It showed that HLA-associated TCR beta chains were more clonally expanded than equally common non-associated chains. As a later analysis revealed, most CMV-associated TCR beta chains appeared HLA-restricted.

60 Vbeta and 13 Jbeta primers were used in PCR. The assay was immunoSEQ multiplex PCR, and TCRdb's table has in-frame clones only and misses some. The sample shows 150,000 or so clones, roughly 77% of them seen only once. CDR1 MGHRA and CDR2 YSYEKL come from the germline V gene. The V gene end was trimmed by 4 bases and the J gene end by 0 bases; junction bases not matched to a gene: 18. This CDR3 is built from 19 residues. This clone was seen a few times. Its antigen is currently unknown. Sequenced input: PBMCs. The TCR originated in a male donor in good health and CMV-seronegative. The V call is TRBV4-1, the J call TRBJ2-7; 7 nucleotides line up with TRBD1. CDR3 protein: CASSPVYTGQTRPSYEQYF. CDR3 nucleotides: TGCGCCAGCAGCCCCGTATACACGGGACAGACCAGACCCTCCTACGAGCAGTACTTC.